This T cell receptor (beta chain) comes out of a study of identical twins. General observations from the study: Sequences that were out-of-frame, alpha and twin-shared displayed an excess of low generation probability. Out-of-frame TCR alpha sharing observed in monozygotic twins exceeded model estimates. Researchers caution that invariant MAIT and iNKT cells could partly confound zero-insertion analyses.

TCRdb independently ran MiXCR on the 5' RACE reads; one entry per CDR3 protein. The sample consists of 400,000 to 500,000 distinct CDR3 sequences, less than 20% of them appearing once. The V end was cut by 3 bases, the J end by 1 base, with 6 bases between. CDR1 and CDR2 from the germline V gene are ENHRY and SYGVKD. The CDR3 is 13 amino acids. This clonotype was observed a few times. Its cognate antigen is unknown. The sample taken for sequencing was naive T cells sorted from blood. The clonotype was recovered from a man in his forties or fifties in good health. The chain links TRBV10-3 to TRBJ1-2, with D hard to call. CDR3 nucleotides: TGTGCCATCAGTGAAGTCCGTAACTATGGCTACACCTTC. Protein sequence: CAISEVRNYGYTF.